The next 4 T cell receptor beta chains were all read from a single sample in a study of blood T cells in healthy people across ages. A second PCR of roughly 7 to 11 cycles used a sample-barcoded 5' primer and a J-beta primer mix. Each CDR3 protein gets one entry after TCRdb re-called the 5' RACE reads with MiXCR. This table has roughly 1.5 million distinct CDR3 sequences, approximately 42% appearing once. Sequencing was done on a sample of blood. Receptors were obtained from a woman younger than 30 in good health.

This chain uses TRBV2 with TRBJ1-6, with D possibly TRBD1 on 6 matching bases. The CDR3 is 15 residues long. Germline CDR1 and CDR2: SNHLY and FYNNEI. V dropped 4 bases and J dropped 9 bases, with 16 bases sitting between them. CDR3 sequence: CASSGGGHPGSPLHF. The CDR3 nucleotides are TGTGCCAGCAGTGGGGGGGGACACCCGGGTTCACCCCTCCACTTT.

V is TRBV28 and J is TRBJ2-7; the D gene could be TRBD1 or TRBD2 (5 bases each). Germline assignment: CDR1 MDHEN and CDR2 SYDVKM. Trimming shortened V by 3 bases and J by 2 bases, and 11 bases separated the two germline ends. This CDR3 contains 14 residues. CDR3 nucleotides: TGTGCCAGCAGTTTGCCGGGACCCCCCTACGAGCAGTACTTC. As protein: CASSLPGPPYEQYF. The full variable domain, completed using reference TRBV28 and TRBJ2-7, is DVKVTQSSRYLVKRTGEKVFLECVQDMDHENMFWYRQDPGLGLRLIYFSYDVKMKEKGDIPEGYSVSREKKERFSLILESASTNQTSMYLCASSLPGPPYEQYFGPGTRLTVT.

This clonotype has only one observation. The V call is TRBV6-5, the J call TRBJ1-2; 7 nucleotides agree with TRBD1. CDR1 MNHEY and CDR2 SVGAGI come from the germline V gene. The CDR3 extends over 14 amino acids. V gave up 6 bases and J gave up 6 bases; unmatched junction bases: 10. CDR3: CASSLDRKGDGYTF. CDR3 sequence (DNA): TGTGCCAGCAGCCTGGACAGGAAAGGGGATGGCTACACCTTC.

CDR3 amino acids: CASSGPTPKGTQYF. CDR3 in DNA: TGTGCCAGCAGTGGGCCGACACCGAAAGGTACCCAGTACTTC. The V gene is TRBV28, the J gene TRBJ2-5; no definite D call. The CDR3 totals 14 residues. Trimming removed 5 bases from V and 8 bases from J, with 18 bases in between. Germline V gene lookup returns CDR1 MDHEN and CDR2 SYDVKM.